This T cell receptor (beta chain) was retrieved from a study of early stage breast cancer tumors. Study details: The ER+/PR+/HER2- tumors included fewer than ten ductal and a few lobular carcinomas.

The assay was immunoSEQ multiplex PCR, and TCRdb's table has in-frame clones only and misses some. The repertoire holds about 3,300 clones, with around 60% as singletons. The junction had 27 bases not matched to a gene; V was cut back by 2 bases and J by 4 bases. CDR3 length: 22 amino acids. CDR1 WSHSY and CDR2 SAAADI come from the germline V gene. The sample comprised breast tumor tissue. The source of this sequence is a person between 35 and 49 years old with breast cancer. The chain recombines TRBV10-2 with TRBJ2-7, with 9 bases lining up with TRBD2. The CDR3 spells CASSEGMSARRSLAGEGYEQYF. CDR3 in DNA: TGCGCCAGCAGTGAGGGGATGTCGGCCCGGAGGTCCTTAGCGGGAGAAGGATACGAGCAGTACTTC.